Listed here is a single T cell receptor (beta chain). What it recognizes is unknown. A clone one base away is much larger, so this may be a read error. CDR3 length: 14 amino acids. Germline CDR1 reads ENHRY; CDR2 reads SYGVKD. This specimen comes from a study of tumor-infiltrating lymphocytes in primary liver carcinoma. Study as a whole: Patients diagnosed with primary liver carcinoma received treatment through surgical resection.

With 500 to 650 ng total RNA as template and a constant-region primer, TCR beta cDNA was made. Library construction for TCR beta comprised three nested multiplex PCR rounds performed with slightly modified ARM-PCR. With TRBV1-TRBV30 forward primers and a C-beta reverse primer, the first two PCR rounds were run for 10 to 11 cycles each. TCRdb processed the multiplex PCR reads anew with MiXCR; each CDR3 protein has one entry. The table shows about 320,000 distinct CDR3 sequences, with about 62% occurring only once. Alongside blood RNA obtained from unsorted whole blood, germline DNA was also extracted. Study-level results: Tumor region pairs showed greater overlap than either tumor-adjacent or tumor-blood pairs did.

Sample: peripheral blood. This clonotype was sampled from a man aged 40-49 years with primary liver carcinoma and hepatitis B virus infection. The V and J genes are TRBV10-3 and TRBJ1-5, with TRBD1 matching 8 bases. CDR3 residues: CTISEQGAGQPQHF. The DNA of the CDR3 is TGTACCATCAGTGAGCAGGGGGCGGGTCAGCCCCAGCATTTT.